Listed here are 18 T cell receptor beta chains from one sample, sequenced in a study of blood T cell repertoires in COVID-19. Some clones are missing from TCRdb's copy, which holds only in-frame ones; the method was immunoSEQ multiplex PCR. The profile shows around 24,000 clones, roughly nine tenths of them singletons. Material for sequencing was peripheral blood. The receptors were gathered from a man between 65 and 80 years old with COVID-19, enrolled during active disease.

CDR3 amino acids: CASSPIPGQGNGYTF. CDR3 DNA sequence: TGTGCCAGCTCACCAATTCCGGGACAGGGAAATGGCTACACCTTC. This chain connects TRBV18 to TRBJ1-2; 9 bases map to TRBD1. The CDR3 runs 15 residues. Germline CDR1 KGHSH, CDR2 LQKENI. Unmatched junction bases numbered 7, after V lost 2 bases and J lost 6 bases.

As for this clone: One junction end does not reproduce the germline sequence, and a read error may be involved. The chain has TRBV29-1 and TRBJ2-3; D call uncertain. Germline V gene data show CDR1 as SQVTM and CDR2 as ANQGSEA. This CDR3 has 11 amino acids. CDR3 in DNA: TGCAGCATTGATGTCGCAGATACGCAGTATTTT. As protein: CSIDVADTQYF.

This clone has just a few counts. The gene calls are TRBV4-2 and TRBJ2-3; the match to TRBD2 covers 8 bases. In germline, CDR1 is LGHNA, CDR2 YNFKEQ. The length of the CDR3 is 16 residues. Unmatched junction bases numbered 4, after V lost 0 bases and J lost 2 bases. The CDR3 is CASSQEATSVTDTQYF. In DNA form, the CDR3 reads TGTGCCAGCAGCCAAGAGGCGACTAGCGTCACAGATACGCAGTATTTT.

The chain combines TRBV6-6 with TRBJ1-2; 8 bases fit TRBD1. The CDR3 totals 14 residues. Germline V gene lookup returns CDR1 MNHNY and CDR2 SVGAGI (reference sequence). V was pared by 2 bases and J by 5 bases, with 4 bases of the junction left unmatched. The CDR3 sequence: CASSYAGTGYGYTF. The CDR3 region has the DNA TGTGCCAGCAGTTACGCCGGGACAGGATATGGCTACACCTTC.

The chain carries TRBV18 and TRBJ1-2, with a tentative D call TRBD1 (5 bases). This CDR3 comprises 13 residues. V was trimmed by 3 bases and J by 1 base, leaving 6 bases between them. Germline V lookup: CDR1 KGHSH, CDR2 LQKENI. The CDR3 nucleotides read TGTGCCAGCTCACCGACAGTTAACTATGGCTACACCTTC. Protein: CASSPTVNYGYTF.

The chain combines TRBV9 with TRBJ1-1, with TRBD1 identical over 10 bases. Losses at the gene ends were 4 bases for V and 3 bases for J; bases not matched to a gene: 12. CDR1 and CDR2 from the germline V gene are SGDLS and YYNGEE. CDR3 size: 17 residues. The CDR3: CASSPPGTGVLDTEAFF. CDR3 coding DNA: TGTGCCAGCAGCCCCCCCGGGACAGGGGTTTTAGACACTGAAGCTTTCTTT.

The chain couples TRBV5-4 to TRBJ2-1, with TRBD2 matching 9 bases. This CDR3 has 13 amino acids. CDR1 is SGHNT, CDR2 YYREEE, per germline (reference sequence). V lost 0 bases and J lost 9; bases outside the gene matches: 1. The CDR3 protein is CASSLGLAAEQFF. Here the CDR3 DNA reads TGTGCCAGCAGCTTGGGACTAGCGGCTGAGCAGTTCTTC.

The chain links TRBV3-1 (or the pseudogene TRBV3-2) to TRBJ1-3; D may be TRBD1 (5 bases). Germline V gives CDR1 LGHDT, CDR2 YNNKEL (reference sequence). CDR3 length: 17 residues. V was cut by 1 base and J by 7 bases, with 20 bases left in between. CDR3 coding DNA: TGTGCCAGCAGCCAAGTGTACAGATCCGGGGGGAGTAACACCATATATTTT. Protein sequence: CASSQVYRSGGSNTIYF.

The chain has TRBV29-1 and TRBJ2-2, with a weak D call TRBD1 (6 bases). Trimming removed 6 bases at V and 1 base at J, with 12 bases between. Germline CDR1 reads SQVTM; CDR2 reads ANQGSEA. The length of the CDR3 is 14 residues. The CDR3 spells CSVAGTKNTGELFF. In DNA, the CDR3 is TGCAGCGTGGCCGGGACAAAGAACACCGGGGAGCTGTTTTTT.

V is TRBV5-5 and J is TRBJ2-1; 7 bases fit TRBD1. The CDR3 length is 14 residues. The ends lost 5 bases at V and 8 bases at J; junction bases unmatched: 10. Looked up from germline, CDR1 is SGHKS and CDR2 is YYEKEE (reference sequence). This chain's CDR3 is CASRPTGRADEQFF. For the CDR3, the DNA is TGTGCCAGCAGGCCGACAGGGAGAGCGGATGAGCAGTTCTTC.

This clone was counted between two and nine times. The V call is TRBV9, the J call TRBJ1-5; D remains ambiguous. Germline-derived CDR1 and CDR2 are SGDLS and YYNGEE. This CDR3 spans 14 amino acids. With 0 bases removed from V and 2 bases from J, the gap between germline ends came to 6 bases. CDR3 bases: TGTGCCAGCAGCGTAGGGAGCGGCAATCAGCCCCAGCATTTT. Translating it yields CASSVGSGNQPQHF.

The sample holds a few counts of this clone. This chain connects TRBV7-2 to TRBJ1-3, with 8 bases lining up with TRBD1. Unmatched junction bases numbered 4, after V lost 5 bases and J lost 4 bases. Germline lookup yields CDR1 SGHTA and CDR2 FQGNSA. The CDR3 runs 14 residues. The CDR3 coding sequence is TGTGCCAGCAGCCAGGGGGCAGGCGGAAACACCATATATTTT. It is translated as CASSQGAGGNTIYF. Using reference TRBV7-2 and TRBJ1-3 for the parts outside the CDR3, the full variable domain is GAGVSQSPSNKVTEKGKDVELRCDPISGHTALYWYRQSLGQGLEFLIYFQGNSAPDKSGLPSDRFSAERTGGSVSTLTIQRTQQEDSAVYLCASSQGAGGNTIYFGEGSWLTVV.

The chain carries TRBV19 and TRBJ2-1; 11 positions agree with TRBD2. Germline V gene lookup returns CDR1 LNHDA and CDR2 SQIVND (reference sequence). The CDR3 spans 16 residues. V lost 4 bases, J lost 6 bases, and 8 bases stayed unmatched. The CDR3 sequence: CASSTLGTSGRNEQFF. In DNA, the CDR3 is TGTGCCAGTAGTACCCTCGGGACTAGCGGCCGCAATGAGCAGTTCTTC. The full variable domain, with the rest looked up from reference TRBV19 and TRBJ2-1, is DGGITQSPKYLFRKEGQNVTLSCEQNLNHDAMYWYRQDPGQGLRLIYYSQIVNDFQKGDIAEGYSVSREKKESFPLTVTSAQKNPTAFYLCASSTLGTSGRNEQFFGPGTRLTVL.

The chain carries TRBV5-1 and TRBJ2-5; 10 nucleotides match TRBD1. J was trimmed by 5 bases and V by 5 bases; bases with no gene match: 9. CDR1 and CDR2 (germline): SGHRS, YFSETQ. The CDR3 loop spans 15 amino acids. The CDR3 DNA reads TGCGCCAGCAGTTGGACAGGGGGGACTCAGGAGACCCAGTACTTC. Encoded protein: CASSWTGGTQETQYF.

V usage is TRBV6-5 and J usage is TRBJ2-2; D gene uncertain. The V end lost 0 bases, the J end lost 0 bases, and 5 bases lay between the germline ends. Per the germline V gene, CDR1 is MNHEY and CDR2 is SVGAGI. The length of the CDR3 is 15 residues. The CDR3 reads CASSYSSSNTGELFF. DNA for the CDR3: TGTGCCAGCAGTTACTCAAGCTCGAACACCGGGGAGCTGTTTTTT.

The chain has TRBV6-1 and TRBJ2-1; 9 bases fit TRBD2. V lost 2 bases to trimming and J lost 10 bases; unmatched junction nucleotides: 6. The germline gives CDR1 MNHNS, CDR2 SASEGT. This CDR3 contains 14 residues. The CDR3 sequence: CASSEHWRGGEQFF. The CDR3 nucleotides read TGTGCCAGCAGTGAACATTGGCGGGGGGGGGAGCAGTTCTTC.

This clone was picked up a small number of times. The chain combines TRBV19 with TRBJ2-5; D may be TRBD2 (6 bases). CDR1 and CDR2 from the germline V gene are LNHDA and SQIVND (reference sequence). V lost 5 bases and J 5 bases, leaving 15 bases between the germline ends. This CDR3 is built from 14 residues. The CDR3 nucleotides are TGTGCCAGTAGTCTTTCCGGGAGTCCGGAGACCCAGTACTTC. Translated, it gives CASSLSGSPETQYF.

This clone has more than one count but fewer than ten. The J gene is TRBJ1-2, the V gene TRBV19; no reliable D call. V shed 1 base and J shed 4 bases, with 7 bases lying between them. There are 13 residues in the CDR3. CDR1 is LNHDA, CDR2 SQIVND, per germline (reference sequence). The chain's CDR3 is CASSIVESYGYTF. The CDR3 DNA sequence: TGTGCCAGTAGTATAGTAGAAAGCTATGGCTACACCTTC. Complete variable domain (other parts from reference TRBV19 and TRBJ1-2): DGGITQSPKYLFRKEGQNVTLSCEQNLNHDAMYWYRQDPGQGLRLIYYSQIVNDFQKGDIAEGYSVSREKKESFPLTVTSAQKNPTAFYLCASSIVESYGYTFGSGTRLTVV.